What follows is one T cell receptor (beta chain) and its context. What it binds is not known. These data come from a study of shared clonotypes between healthy human individuals. Study as a whole: The donors, a couple of women and a few men, were aged 18 to 49.

Overall study findings and caveats: When compared with the clonotypes that were shared by all four sorted-subset donors, the non-shared clonotypes turned out to have lower generation probabilities.

Healthy and HIV-negative, the adult donors had no recent acute infections or vaccinations. The data were produced by immunoSEQ multiplex PCR, yet TCRdb's version contains in-frame clones alone and is incomplete. The profile covers under 550,000 clones, with 96% appearing a single time and about 0.064% taken by the ten largest. This clonotype originated in a woman aged 25 to 39 in good health. The source material was naive CD4+ T cells sorted from blood. Subset of the sample: CD45RA+ positively selected.

The CDR3 DNA sequence: TGTGCCAGCAGGCAGGGAGGTCTGGGGGAGCAGTACTTC. It yields the protein CASRQGGLGEQYF. The rearrangement uses TRBV11-2 and TRBJ2-7, with D maybe TRBD2 (6 bases). CDR3 size: 13 residues. The V gene lost 6 bases and the J gene lost 7 bases, with 16 bases spanning the gap. Germline V gene lookup returns CDR1 SGHAT and CDR2 FQNNGV.